These 25 T cell receptor beta chains share one sample of origin, sequenced in a study of PD-1 blockade in classical Hodgkin lymphoma. Clones were sequenced by immunoSEQ multiplex PCR, and TCRdb holds only the in-frame ones, with some missing. The sample shows about 50,000 clones, 65% to 85% of them seen only once. Brentuximab vedotin exposure varied among the patients, all of whom had relapsed after autologous stem cell transplantation. The sample here was peripheral blood mononuclear cells (PBMCs), taken at baseline. Receptors originate from a human donor with classical Hodgkin lymphoma.

This clone turned up a few times. V usage is TRBV4-2 and J usage is TRBJ1-5, with D unclear. The CDR3 consists of 13 residues. Germline CDR1 LGHNA, CDR2 YNFKEQ. Between the trimmed V and J ends, which lost 0 bases and 7 bases, there was a span of 7 bases. The CDR3 is CASSQEIRQPQHF. CDR3 nucleotides: TGTGCCAGCAGCCAAGAAATAAGACAGCCCCAGCATTTT.

A few counts support this clone. This chain joins TRBV5-1 and TRBJ1-5; unclear D gene. The CDR3 spans 14 residues. CDR1 is SGHRS and CDR2 is YFSETQ in the germline V gene. V was pared by 1 base and J by 2 bases, with 7 bases between. CDR3 sequence: CASSLRGGNQPQHF. The CDR3 coding sequence is TGCGCCAGCAGCTTGCGAGGTGGCAATCAGCCCCAGCATTTT.

The chain carries TRBV7-9 and TRBJ1-3; D unresolved. CDR1 is SEHNR, CDR2 FQNEAQ, per germline (reference sequence). V was pared by 3 bases and J by 0 bases, with 12 bases between. The CDR3 contains 16 residues. CDR3 sequence: CASSLGGIDSGNTIYF. CDR3 in DNA: TGTGCCAGCAGCTTGGGAGGAATTGACTCTGGAAACACCATATATTTT.

The chain couples TRBV11-3 to TRBJ2-3; D gene uncertain. The CDR3 is made up of 13 amino acids. Trimming stripped 1 base from V and 3 bases from J, with 5 bases between. Germline-derived CDR1 and CDR2 are SGHNT and YENEEA. In nucleotides, the CDR3 is TGTGCCAGCAGCTTAGGGGCGACAGATACGCAGTATTTT. This codes for CASSLGATDTQYF.

This clone has just one count. V usage is TRBV14 and J usage is TRBJ1-4, with D possibly matching TRBD1 (5 bases). The CDR3 contains 15 residues. Germline values: CDR1 SGHDN, CDR2 FVKESK. Deletions cut 3 bases from V and 2 bases from J, with 10 bases between. As DNA, the CDR3 is TGTGCCAGCAGCCAGGCAGGGCTGACTAATGAAAAACTGTTTTTT. This translates into CASSQAGLTNEKLFF.

The chain uses TRBV28 and TRBJ1-2, with D unclear. Germline CDR1 MDHEN, CDR2 SYDVKM. Trimming pared 2 bases from V and 8 bases from J, leaving 12 bases between. The CDR3 runs to 13 residues. The CDR3 protein is CASSLTQPVGYTF. The DNA for the CDR3 is TGTGCCAGCAGTTTAACGCAACCGGTAGGCTACACCTTC.

The chain employs TRBV5-1 and TRBJ1-4, with D hard to call. The CDR3 runs 14 residues. CDR1 and CDR2 from the germline V gene are SGHRS and YFSETQ. The ends were cut back, 7 bases at V and 4 bases at J, with 14 bases in the middle. CDR3 DNA: TGCGCCAGCCACCGGGGAGGGAATAATGAAAAACTGTTTTTT. It codes for CASHRGGNNEKLFF.

This clone was counted at least ten times. J is TRBJ2-7 and V is TRBV11-1; no firm D call. The CDR3 extends over 15 amino acids. Germline loops: CDR1 SGHAT, CDR2 FQDESV (reference sequence). Trimming cost V 1 base and J 4 bases, with 14 bases left between them. CDR3 bases: TGTGCCAGCAGCTTAGGAGAAGGGTTCGGGTACGAGCAGTACTTC. This sequence encodes CASSLGEGFGYEQYF. The full variable domain, with the rest looked up from reference TRBV11-1 and TRBJ2-7, is EAEVAQSPRYKITEKSQAVAFWCDPISGHATLYWYRQILGQGPELLVQFQDESVVDDSQLPKDRFSAERLKGVDSTLKIQPAELGDSAMYLCASSLGEGFGYEQYFGPGTRLTVT.

The V call is TRBV5-1, the J call TRBJ2-3; 9 bases map to TRBD1. CDR3 length: 15 residues. Trimming cost V 4 bases and J 1 base; bases outside gene matches: 4. Per the germline V gene, CDR1 is SGHRS and CDR2 is YFSETQ. The CDR3 is CASSLGTGRTDTQYF. CDR3 DNA sequence: TGCGCCAGCAGCCTTGGGACAGGGCGCACAGATACGCAGTATTTT.

The chain has TRBV4-2 and TRBJ1-6; no reliable D call. The CDR3 consists of 17 residues. V lost 0 bases to trimming and J lost 0 bases, with 9 bases between them. Germline lookup yields CDR1 LGHNA and CDR2 YNFKEQ. CDR3 DNA: TGTGCCAGCAGCCAAGAGGACCTTAGCTCCTATAATTCACCCCTCCACTTT. Translation: CASSQEDLSSYNSPLHF.

J is TRBJ2-1 and V is TRBV7-8; possible D gene TRBD2, 5 bases. V lost 3 bases, J lost 0 bases, and 9 bases lay in between. CDR1 is SGHVS and CDR2 is FQNEAQ in the germline V gene. The CDR3 runs to 15 residues. Written as DNA, the CDR3 is TGTGCCAGCAGCTTTCCGGGGAGCTCCTACAATGAGCAGTTCTTC. Its translation is CASSFPGSSYNEQFF.

This chain links TRBV5-8 with TRBJ2-2; D not certain. Germline-derived CDR1 and CDR2 are SGHTS and YDEGEE. Trimming shortened V by 0 bases and J by 6 bases, and 6 bases separated the two germline ends. This CDR3 comprises 13 residues. CDR3 in amino acids: CASSLGESGELFF. The CDR3 nucleotides are TGTGCCAGCAGCTTGGGGGAATCCGGGGAGCTGTTTTTT.

J is TRBJ2-7 and V is TRBV11-3, with 7 nucleotides matching TRBD1. CDR3 length equals 16 residues. Looked up from germline, CDR1 is SGHNT and CDR2 is YENEEA. The junction had 16 bases not matched to a gene; V was cut back by 5 bases and J by 6 bases. This chain's CDR3 is CASSTGYRQGRSEQYF. The CDR3 nucleotides are TGTGCCAGCAGCACCGGATACAGACAGGGACGATCCGAGCAGTACTTC.

The chain is built from TRBV5-1 and TRBJ1-6; perhaps TRBD1 as D (6 bases). The V and J ends lost 7 bases and 8 bases respectively, with 13 bases between them. The CDR3 spans 13 residues. Germline lookup yields CDR1 SGHRS and CDR2 YFSETQ. In DNA, the CDR3 is TGCGCCAGCCGCAGGGGAGGCGATTCACCCCTCCACTTT. Protein: CASRRGGDSPLHF.

As for this clone: The identical CDR3 is also encoded by other nucleotide sequences in the sample. The chain couples TRBV2 to TRBJ2-3; 9 positions match TRBD2. The junction had 6 bases not matched to a gene; V was cut back by 3 bases and J by 2 bases. Germline V CDR1 and CDR2: SNHLY, FYNNEI. The CDR3 consists of 16 residues. CDR3 in amino acids: CASSETSGTFTDTQYF. DNA for the CDR3: TGTGCCAGCAGTGAGACTAGCGGAACTTTCACAGATACGCAGTATTTT.

This clone has more than one count but fewer than ten. The chain uses TRBV7-9 and TRBJ2-7; D is ambiguous. Trimming cost V 3 bases and J 5 bases, with 5 bases left between them. The CDR3 consists of 11 residues. The germline gives CDR1 SEHNR, CDR2 FQNEAQ (reference sequence). The CDR3 is CASSLANEQYF. CDR3 nucleotides: TGTGCCAGCAGCTTGGCCAACGAGCAGTACTTC.

V gene TRBV2 combines with J gene TRBJ1-2; TRBD1 is a possible D gene (5 bases). The germline gives CDR1 SNHLY, CDR2 FYNNEI. The CDR3 has 14 amino acids. The germline V and J ends were trimmed by 7 bases and 6 bases, with 18 bases remaining between them. The CDR3 loop is CASMRDLTSHGYTF. The CDR3 coding sequence is TGTGCCAGCATGAGGGACTTGACTAGCCATGGCTACACCTTC.

This CDR3 is CASSPGTGGDYGYTF. The CDR3 DNA reads TGTGCCAGCAGCCCCGGGACAGGGGGCGACTATGGCTACACCTTC. The rearrangement joins TRBV7-9 to TRBJ1-2; 12 bases are a match to TRBD1. Per the germline V gene, CDR1 is SEHNR and CDR2 is FQNEAQ (reference sequence). This CDR3 spans 15 amino acids. The trim removed 5 bases at V and 3 bases at J, leaving 4 bases unmatched.

The chain carries TRBV25-1 and TRBJ1-5; no clear D gene. Trimming removed 5 bases from V and 2 bases from J, with 10 bases in between. This CDR3 is built from 14 residues. The V gene's germline CDR1 is MGHDK and CDR2 SYGVNS. CDR3 coding DNA: TGTGCCAGCAGTCACCCGGGCGGCAATCAGCCCCAGCATTTT. It yields the protein CASSHPGGNQPQHF.

The CDR3 DNA reads as TGTGCCAGCAGCTTATCTGCAGGGGGTAATGTTAGAGAGCAGTACTTC. Residues: CASSLSAGGNVREQYF. The chain combines TRBV7-9 with TRBJ2-7, with 7 nucleotides matching TRBD1. This CDR3 region has 16 residues. Germline V lookup: CDR1 SEHNR, CDR2 FQNEAQ (reference sequence). J gave up 7 bases and V 2 bases, and 14 bases lay outside the gene matches.

CDR3 DNA sequence: TGTGCCAGCAGCTTAACAGGGGAATTGGCTTTCTTT. Its protein product is CASSLTGELAFF. V gene TRBV27 combines with J gene TRBJ1-1, with TRBD1 identical over 7 bases. The V segment lost 6 bases and the J segment 11 bases; nucleotides outside the gene matches: 9. Germline CDR1 MNHEY, CDR2 SMNVEV (reference sequence). The CDR3 has 12 residues.

The chain joins TRBV25-1 to TRBJ2-7; D ambiguous. This CDR3 is built from 11 residues. Trimming took off 2 bases at V and 6 bases at J, with 5 bases between the two ends. The germline gives CDR1 MGHDK, CDR2 SYGVNS. This CDR3 reads CASSEPGEQYF. The CDR3 nucleotides read TGTGCCAGCAGTGAACCCGGCGAGCAGTACTTC.

This clone has just one count. The V and J genes are TRBV14 and TRBJ2-7; TRBD1 matches at 9 bases. Per the germline V gene, CDR1 is SGHDN and CDR2 is FVKESK. After removal of 3 bases from V and 0 bases from J, the junction contained 6 bases not matched to a gene. The CDR3 runs 16 residues. The CDR3 protein is CASSHSLGQGSYEQYF. The CDR3 nucleotides are TGTGCCAGCAGCCATTCATTGGGACAGGGCTCCTACGAGCAGTACTTC.

J is TRBJ2-1 and V is TRBV18; D is uncertain. There are 16 residues in the CDR3. V was shortened by 3 bases and J by 10 bases, with 22 bases between the two germline ends. Germline CDR1 reads KGHSH; CDR2 reads LQKENI. The CDR3 DNA is TGTGCCAGCTCACCCCCTAGGTGGACGCTGTCGGAGGAGCAGTTCTTC. This codes for CASSPPRWTLSEEQFF.

This chain joins TRBV29-1 and TRBJ1-2; D unclear. Germline V gives CDR1 SQVTM, CDR2 ANQGSEA. The CDR3 consists of 14 residues. The V end lost 2 bases, the J end lost 7 bases, and 17 bases lay between the germline ends. CDR3 nucleotide sequence: TGCAGCGTTGAAAGGGCAGTGGGATCTGGTGGCTACACCTTC. Amino acids: CSVERAVGSGGYTF. Drawing the rest from reference TRBV29-1 and TRBJ1-2, the complete variable domain is SAVISQKPSRDICQRGTSLTIQCQVDSQVTMMFWYRQQPGQSLTLIATANQGSEATYESGFVIDKFPISRPNLTFSTLTVSNMSPEDSSIYLCSVERAVGSGGYTFGSGTRLTVV.